The table lists the clone carrying this T cell receptor (beta chain) with a few counts. The antigen remains unidentified. One entry per CDR3 protein, called by TCRdb with MiXCR from the reads. This table holds about 310,000 distinct CDR3 sequences, 25% found once. The sample is drawn from a study of T cell repertoires in cytomegalovirus infection. For the study at large: Recently described HLA-C-restricted plus well-studied HLA-B-restricted CMV epitopes were used. Public TCR beta signatures indicated both CMV infection and matching HLA type.

The trim removed 2 bases at V and 3 bases at J, leaving 4 bases unmatched. Germline V gives CDR1 SGHTA, CDR2 FQGNSA. The CDR3 has 15 amino acids. Notes on the study in general: CMV-specific HLA-C-restricted TCR beta clonotypes dominated the ex vivo response. Identification of carriers of CMV plus the relevant HLA was performed using cumulative public TCR beta family frequency.

The rearrangement links TRBV7-2 to TRBJ1-5, with 7 bases aligning to TRBD1. Sequencing was performed on cultured PBMCs, taken from culture after CMV antigen stimulation. The origin of this receptor is a human donor in good health (CMV status not recorded). Some clones in this sample may be carry-over from other donors' samples. The CDR3 loop reads CASSLQTGYNQPQHF. The CDR3 DNA reads TGTGCCAGCAGCTTACAGACAGGGTACAATCAGCCCCAGCATTTT.